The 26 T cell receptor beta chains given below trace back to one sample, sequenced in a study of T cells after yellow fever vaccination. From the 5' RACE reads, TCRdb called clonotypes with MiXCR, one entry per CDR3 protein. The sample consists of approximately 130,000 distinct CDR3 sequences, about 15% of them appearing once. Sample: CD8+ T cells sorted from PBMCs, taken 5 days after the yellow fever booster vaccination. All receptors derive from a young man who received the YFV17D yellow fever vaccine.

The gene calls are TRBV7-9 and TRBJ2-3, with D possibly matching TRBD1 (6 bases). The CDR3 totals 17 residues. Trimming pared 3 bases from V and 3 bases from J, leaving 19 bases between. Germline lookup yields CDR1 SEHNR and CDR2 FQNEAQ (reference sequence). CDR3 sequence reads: CASSFPNRVWMTDTQYF. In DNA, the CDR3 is TGTGCCAGCAGCTTCCCAAACAGGGTCTGGATGACAGATACGCAGTATTTT.

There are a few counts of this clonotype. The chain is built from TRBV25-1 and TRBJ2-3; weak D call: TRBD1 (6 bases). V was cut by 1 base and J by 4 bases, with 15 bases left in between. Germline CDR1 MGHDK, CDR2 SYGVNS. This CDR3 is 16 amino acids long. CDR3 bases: TGTGCCAGCAGTGAATTGGCAGGGGAGAGGGCAGATACGCAGTATTTT. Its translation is CASSELAGERADTQYF. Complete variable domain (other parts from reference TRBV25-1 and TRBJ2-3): EADIYQTPRYLVIGTGKKITLECSQTMGHDKMYWYQQDPGMELHLIHYSYGVNSTEKGDLSSESTVSRIRTEHFPLTLESARPSHTSQYLCASSELAGERADTQYFGPGTRLTVL.

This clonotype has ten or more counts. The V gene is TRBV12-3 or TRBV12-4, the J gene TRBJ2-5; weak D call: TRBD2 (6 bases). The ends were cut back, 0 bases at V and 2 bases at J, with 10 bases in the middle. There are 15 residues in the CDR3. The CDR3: CASSLAGLLQETQYF. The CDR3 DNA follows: TGTGCCAGCAGTTTAGCGGGACTCTTGCAAGAGACCCAGTACTTC.

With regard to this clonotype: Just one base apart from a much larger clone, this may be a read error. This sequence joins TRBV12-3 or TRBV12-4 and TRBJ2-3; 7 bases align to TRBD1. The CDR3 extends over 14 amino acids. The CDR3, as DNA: TGTGCCAGCATCACAGACAGGGTCACAGATACGCAGTTTTTT. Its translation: CASITDRVTDTQFF.

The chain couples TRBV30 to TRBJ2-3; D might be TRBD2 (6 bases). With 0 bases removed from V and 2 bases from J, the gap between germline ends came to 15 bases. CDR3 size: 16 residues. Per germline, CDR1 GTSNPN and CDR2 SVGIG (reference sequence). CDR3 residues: CAWSVGRGESTDTQYF. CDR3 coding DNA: TGTGCCTGGAGTGTAGGGCGGGGAGAGTCCACAGATACGCAGTATTTT.

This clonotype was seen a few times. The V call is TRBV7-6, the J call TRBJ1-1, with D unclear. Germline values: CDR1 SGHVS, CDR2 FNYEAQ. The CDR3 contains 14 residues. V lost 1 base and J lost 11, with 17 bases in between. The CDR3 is CASSLVYGTALAFF. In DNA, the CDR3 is TGTGCCAGCAGCTTAGTGTACGGAACCGCTTTGGCTTTCTTT.

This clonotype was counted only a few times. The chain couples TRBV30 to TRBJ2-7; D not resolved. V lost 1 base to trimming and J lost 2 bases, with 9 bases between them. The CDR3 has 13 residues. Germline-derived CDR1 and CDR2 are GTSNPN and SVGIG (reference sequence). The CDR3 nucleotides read TGTGCCTGGAGTGGGTCCAGCCCCTACGAGCAGTACTTC. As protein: CAWSGSSPYEQYF.

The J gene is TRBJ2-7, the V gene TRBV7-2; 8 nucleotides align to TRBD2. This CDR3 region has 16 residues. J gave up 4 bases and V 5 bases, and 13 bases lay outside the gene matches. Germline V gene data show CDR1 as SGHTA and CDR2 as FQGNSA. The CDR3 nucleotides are TGTGCCAGCAGCCAAGGCGTCGGGACTAGGTCTTACGAGCAGTACTTC. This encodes CASSQGVGTRSYEQYF.

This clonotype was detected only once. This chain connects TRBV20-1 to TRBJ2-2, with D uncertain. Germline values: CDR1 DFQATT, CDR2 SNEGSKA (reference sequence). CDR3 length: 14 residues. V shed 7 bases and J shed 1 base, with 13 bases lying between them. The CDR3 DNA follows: TGCAGTGGAGAAAAGGACCTGAACACCGGGGAGCTGTTTTTT. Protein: CSGEKDLNTGELFF.

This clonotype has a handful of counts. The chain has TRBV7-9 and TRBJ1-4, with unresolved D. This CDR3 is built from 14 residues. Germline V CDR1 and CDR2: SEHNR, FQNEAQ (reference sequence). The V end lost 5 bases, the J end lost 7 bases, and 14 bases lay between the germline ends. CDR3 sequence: CASSTILDPEKLFF. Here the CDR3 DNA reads TGTGCCAGCAGCACCATCCTGGATCCTGAAAAACTGTTTTTT.

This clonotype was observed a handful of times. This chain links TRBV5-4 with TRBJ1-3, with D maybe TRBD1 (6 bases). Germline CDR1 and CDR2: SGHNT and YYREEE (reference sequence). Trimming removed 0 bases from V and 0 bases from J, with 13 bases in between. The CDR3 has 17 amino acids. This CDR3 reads CASSLDGGGPSGNTIYF. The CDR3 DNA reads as TGTGCCAGCAGCTTGGATGGGGGGGGCCCCTCTGGAAACACCATATATTTT.

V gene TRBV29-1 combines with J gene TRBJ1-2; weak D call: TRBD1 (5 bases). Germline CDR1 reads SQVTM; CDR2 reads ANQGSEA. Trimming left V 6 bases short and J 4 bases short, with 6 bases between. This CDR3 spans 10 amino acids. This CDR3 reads CSVGGYGYTF. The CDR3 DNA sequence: TGCAGCGTCGGGGGCTATGGCTACACCTTC. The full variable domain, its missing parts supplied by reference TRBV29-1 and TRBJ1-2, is SAVISQKPSRDICQRGTSLTIQCQVDSQVTMMFWYRQQPGQSLTLIATANQGSEATYESGFVIDKFPISRPNLTFSTLTVSNMSPEDSSIYLCSVGGYGYTFGSGTRLTVV.

The CDR3 loop is CATSSRGSTDTQYF. The DNA of the CDR3 is TGTGCCACCAGCTCCCGGGGAAGCACAGATACGCAGTATTTT. The chain recombines TRBV15 with TRBJ2-3, with TRBD2 as a possible D gene (5 bases). Germline CDR1 is LNHNV and CDR2 is YYDKDF (reference sequence). V was shortened by 5 bases and J by 0 bases, with 9 bases between the two germline ends. The length of the CDR3 is 14 residues.

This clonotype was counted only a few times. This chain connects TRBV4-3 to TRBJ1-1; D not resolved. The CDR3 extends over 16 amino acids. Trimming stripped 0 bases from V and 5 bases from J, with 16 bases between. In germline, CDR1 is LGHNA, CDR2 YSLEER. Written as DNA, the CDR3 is TGCGCCAGCAGCCAAGATATGACCGGCTTTTGGACTGAAGCTTTCTTT. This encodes CASSQDMTGFWTEAFF.

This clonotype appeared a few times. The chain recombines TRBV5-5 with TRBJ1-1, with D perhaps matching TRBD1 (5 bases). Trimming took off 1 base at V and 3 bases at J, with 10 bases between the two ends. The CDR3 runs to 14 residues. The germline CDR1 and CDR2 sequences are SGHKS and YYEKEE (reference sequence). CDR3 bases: TGTGCCAGCAGCTTGTGGGGGTCAGACACTGAAGCTTTCTTT. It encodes CASSLWGSDTEAFF.

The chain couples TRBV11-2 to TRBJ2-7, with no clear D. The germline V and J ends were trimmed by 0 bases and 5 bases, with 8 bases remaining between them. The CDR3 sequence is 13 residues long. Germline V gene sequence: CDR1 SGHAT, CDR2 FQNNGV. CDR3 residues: CASSLEVTDEQYV. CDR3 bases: TGTGCCAGCAGCTTAGAGGTCACAGACGAGCAGTACGTC.

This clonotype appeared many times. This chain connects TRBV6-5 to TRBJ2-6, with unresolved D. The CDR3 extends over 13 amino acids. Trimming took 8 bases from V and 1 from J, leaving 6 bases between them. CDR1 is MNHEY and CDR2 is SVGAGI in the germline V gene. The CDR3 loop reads CASSGSGANVLTF. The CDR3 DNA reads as TGTGCCAGCTCTGGGTCTGGGGCCAACGTCCTGACTTTC.

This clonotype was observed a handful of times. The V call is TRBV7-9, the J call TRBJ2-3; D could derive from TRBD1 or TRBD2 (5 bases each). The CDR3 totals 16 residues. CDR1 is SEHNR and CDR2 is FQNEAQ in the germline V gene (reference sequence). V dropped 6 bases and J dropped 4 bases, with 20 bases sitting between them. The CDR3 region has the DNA TGTGCCAGCAGTCTTCCCCGGGACGCTGGGCCAGATACGCAGTATTTT. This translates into CASSLPRDAGPDTQYF.

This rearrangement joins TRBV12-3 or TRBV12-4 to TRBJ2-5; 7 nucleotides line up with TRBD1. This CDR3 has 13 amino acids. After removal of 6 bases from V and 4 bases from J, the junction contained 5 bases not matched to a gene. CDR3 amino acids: CASRGDSRETQYF. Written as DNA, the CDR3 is TGTGCCAGCAGGGGGGACAGCCGAGAGACCCAGTACTTC.

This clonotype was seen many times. The CDR3 nucleotides are TGCAGCGTTGAAGGGGGACTAGAAGAGACCCAGTACTTC. Translating gives CSVEGGLEETQYF. V and J are TRBV29-1 and TRBJ2-5; the match to TRBD2 covers 8 bases. CDR1 is SQVTM, CDR2 ANQGSEA, per germline. After removal of 1 base from V and 3 bases from J, the junction contained 1 base not matched to a gene. The CDR3 is 13 amino acids.

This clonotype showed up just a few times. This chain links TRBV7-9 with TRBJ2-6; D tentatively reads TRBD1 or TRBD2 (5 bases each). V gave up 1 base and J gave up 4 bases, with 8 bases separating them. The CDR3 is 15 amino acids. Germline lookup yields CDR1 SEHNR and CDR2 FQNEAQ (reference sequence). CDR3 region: CASSLGGTGANVLTF. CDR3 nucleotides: TGTGCCAGCAGCTTAGGAGGGACCGGGGCCAACGTCCTGACTTTC.

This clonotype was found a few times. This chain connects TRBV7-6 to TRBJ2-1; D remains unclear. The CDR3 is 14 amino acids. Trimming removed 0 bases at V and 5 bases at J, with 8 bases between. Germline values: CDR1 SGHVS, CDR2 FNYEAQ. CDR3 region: CASSLAGYNNEQFF. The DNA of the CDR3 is TGTGCCAGCAGCTTAGCGGGGTACAACAATGAGCAGTTCTTC.

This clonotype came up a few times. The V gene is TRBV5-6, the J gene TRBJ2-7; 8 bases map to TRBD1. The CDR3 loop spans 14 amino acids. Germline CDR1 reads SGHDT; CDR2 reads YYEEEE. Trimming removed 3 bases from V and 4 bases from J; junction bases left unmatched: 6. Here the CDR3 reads CASSYGQGTYEQYF. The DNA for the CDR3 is TGTGCCAGCAGCTATGGACAGGGAACTTACGAGCAGTACTTC.

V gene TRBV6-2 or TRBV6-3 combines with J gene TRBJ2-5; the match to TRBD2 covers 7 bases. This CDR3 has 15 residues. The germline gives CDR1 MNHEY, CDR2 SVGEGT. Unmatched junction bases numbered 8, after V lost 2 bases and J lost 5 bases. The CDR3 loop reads CASSYLASGRETQYF. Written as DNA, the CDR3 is TGTGCCAGCAGTTACCTGGCTAGCGGTCGGGAGACCCAGTACTTC.

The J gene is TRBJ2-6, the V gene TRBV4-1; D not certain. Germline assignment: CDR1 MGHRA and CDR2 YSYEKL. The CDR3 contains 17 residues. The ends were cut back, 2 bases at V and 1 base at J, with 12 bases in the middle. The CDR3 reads CASSQPPGRSGANVLTF. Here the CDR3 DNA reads TGCGCCAGCAGCCAACCCCCGGGTAGGTCTGGGGCCAACGTCCTGACTTTC.

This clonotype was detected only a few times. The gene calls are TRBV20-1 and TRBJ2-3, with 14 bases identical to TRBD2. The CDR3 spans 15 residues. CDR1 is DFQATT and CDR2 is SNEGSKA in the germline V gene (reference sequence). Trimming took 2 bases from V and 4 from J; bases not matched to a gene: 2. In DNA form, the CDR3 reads TGCAGTGCTAGACCGACTAGCGGGGGGGCAGATACGCAGTATTTT. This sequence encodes CSARPTSGGADTQYF.